The T cell receptor (beta chain) under discussion was sequenced for a study of graft-versus-host responses after intestinal transplantation. Study results and caveats: Recipient marrow showed GvH clones, some seen first in ileum or blood. Declining HvG levels early post-transplant were linked to peak circulating GvH clone levels.

This CDR3 has 12 residues. Trimming left V 5 bases short and J 10 bases short, with 12 bases between. Germline V gene lookup returns CDR1 SGHTA and CDR2 FQGTGA. Turning to this clone: Its target is not known.

Here immunoSEQ multiplex PCR was the method, and the copy in TCRdb shows in-frame clones only, minus some. This table holds 130,000 or so clones, 80% to 95% found once. The sequence came from a human donor who received an intestinal transplant. The sample consisted of unstimulated CD4+ T cells sorted from spleen or lymph node cells, taken before intestinal transplant. V and J are TRBV7-3 and TRBJ2-1; TRBD2 might be the D (5 bases). CDR3 amino acids: CASSPHSEEQFF. The CDR3 bases are TGTGCCAGCAGCCCCCATAGCGAGGAGCAGTTCTTC.